The 19 T cell receptor beta chains presented below share a single source sample, sequenced in a study of graft-versus-host responses after intestinal transplantation (dated by TCRdb to about 2021). This sample's time point label indicates: cells obtained before transplantation from donor or recipient. Receptor libraries were prepared by the immunoSEQ multiplex PCR assay. As stored in TCRdb, this immuneACCESS dataset retains in-frame rearrangements with V and J assigned. A fraction of the clones does not appear; measured against another copy, unresolved V genes explain less than half of the discrepancy, and the remainder lacks a known reason. For this sample there are around 110,000 clones; around 92% appear just once. Of the sample, roughly 1.2% falls within the top ten clones. Antigens of these TCRs are unknown. The sequencing used unstimulated CD8+ T cells sorted from spleen or lymph node cells, collected before transplant. Receptors originate from a human donor who was the organ donor for an intestinal transplant.

The genes are TRBV28 and TRBJ2-5; 11 bases match TRBD2. This CDR3 has 17 residues. Germline V gene data show CDR1 as MDHEN and CDR2 as SYDVKM. Trimming removed 2 bases from V and 1 base from J; junction bases left unmatched: 6. The CDR3 spells CASSLSGLAGLQETQYF. Written as DNA, the CDR3 is TGTGCCAGCAGTTTAAGCGGACTAGCGGGCCTCCAAGAGACCCAGTACTTC.

The chain employs TRBV4-1 and TRBJ1-1; D uncertain. V was cut by 0 bases and J by 3 bases, with 5 bases left in between. The CDR3 has 13 amino acids. Germline CDR1 is MGHRA and CDR2 is YSYEKL. In nucleotides, the CDR3 is TGCGCCAGCAGCCAAGATACTGACACTGAAGCTTTCTTT. This translates into CASSQDTDTEAFF.

The gene calls are TRBV15 and TRBJ2-7, with D hard to call. This CDR3 spans 13 amino acids. V was trimmed by 5 bases and J by 7 bases, leaving 15 bases between them. Looked up from germline, CDR1 is LNHNV and CDR2 is YYDKDF (reference sequence). CDR3 coding DNA: TGTGCCACCAGCGCTCTTGTCTTGGGGGAGCAGTACTTC. As protein: CATSALVLGEQYF.

The chain combines TRBV30 with TRBJ2-5; D remains ambiguous. The germline gives CDR1 GTSNPN, CDR2 SVGIG (reference sequence). Trimming stripped 0 bases from V and 0 bases from J, with 8 bases between. This CDR3 is 14 amino acids long. CDR3 DNA: TGTGCCTGGAGTGTAACCCGATACCAAGAGACCCAGTACTTC. Translation gives CAWSVTRYQETQYF.

V gene TRBV4-3 combines with J gene TRBJ2-1; D possibly corresponds to TRBD2 (6 bases). CDR1 is LGHNA and CDR2 is YSLEER in the germline V gene. Trimming cost V 0 bases and J 2 bases, with 8 bases left between them. The CDR3 runs to 15 residues. The CDR3 DNA reads as TGCGCCAGCAGCCAAGATAGCGGAGCCTACAATGAGCAGTTCTTC. It specifies CASSQDSGAYNEQFF.

The rearrangement uses TRBV20-1 and TRBJ2-7; perhaps TRBD2 as D (5 bases). Between the trimmed V and J ends, which lost 6 bases and 1 base, there was a span of 7 bases. The length of the CDR3 is 11 residues. Germline CDR1 and CDR2: DFQATT and SNEGSKA (reference sequence). The CDR3 DNA follows: TGCAGTGCCGGACTGTCCTACGAGCAGTACTTC. It specifies CSAGLSYEQYF.

Comment on this clone: The sample holds other DNA sequences that translate to the same CDR3. The CDR3 reads CASSLGQRNEQFF. The CDR3 coding sequence is TGTGCCAGTAGCCTTGGTCAGCGCAATGAGCAGTTCTTC. This chain uses TRBV9 with TRBJ2-1; D uncertain. With 8 bases removed from V and 6 bases from J, the gap between germline ends came to 15 bases. Germline V gene sequence: CDR1 SGDLS, CDR2 YYNGEE. This CDR3 comprises 13 residues. Full variable domain (rest looked up from reference TRBV9 and TRBJ2-1): DSGVTQTPKHLITATGQRVTLRCSPRSGDLSVYWYQQSLDQGLQFLIQYYNGEERAKGNILERFSAQQFPDLHSELNLSSLELGDSALYFCASSLGQRNEQFFGPGTRLTVL.

This chain joins TRBV15 and TRBJ2-7; TRBD1 is a possible D gene (6 bases). Germline V gene sequence: CDR1 LNHNV, CDR2 YYDKDF (reference sequence). V was trimmed by 3 bases and J by 0 bases, leaving 12 bases between them. The CDR3 is 15 amino acids. CDR3 loop: CATSRAGTPSYEQYF. The CDR3 DNA is TGTGCCACCAGCAGGGCCGGGACACCCTCCTACGAGCAGTACTTC.

V and J are TRBV7-8 and TRBJ2-1; TRBD2 aligns across 7 bases. The CDR3 runs to 15 residues. V shed 5 bases and J 2 bases; nucleotides not matched to a gene: 6. Germline assignment: CDR1 SGHVS and CDR2 FQNEAQ. The CDR3 DNA sequence: TGTGCCAGCAGCGGATGGGGGGGAACCTACAATGAGCAGTTCTTC. This codes for CASSGWGGTYNEQFF.

The chain recombines TRBV9 with TRBJ1-1; D is possibly TRBD1 (6 bases). The CDR3 totals 15 residues. Germline V gene data show CDR1 as SGDLS and CDR2 as YYNGEE. V shed 0 bases and J shed 4 bases, with 13 bases lying between them. CDR3 sequence reads: CASSVAQKGGTEAFF. CDR3 in DNA: TGTGCCAGCAGCGTAGCTCAGAAAGGGGGCACTGAAGCTTTCTTT.

The genes are TRBV7-9 and TRBJ2-2; D uncertain. The germline V gene encodes CDR1 SEHNR and CDR2 FQNEAQ (reference sequence). The CDR3 length is 16 residues. V lost 1 base, J lost 7 bases, and 16 bases lay in between. The CDR3 nucleotides are TGTGCCAGCAGCTTAGGTCGGGTAGTGAATGGCGGGGAGCTGTTTTTT. Residues: CASSLGRVVNGGELFF.

The chain carries TRBV9 and TRBJ2-1; D is tentatively TRBD1 or TRBD2 (6 bases each). CDR3 length: 13 residues. Germline CDR1 reads SGDLS; CDR2 reads YYNGEE. Trimming left V 4 bases short and J 7 bases short, with 12 bases between. The CDR3 protein is CASSPQGRNEQFF. As DNA, the CDR3 is TGTGCCAGCAGCCCCCAGGGGAGGAATGAGCAGTTCTTC.

This clone has only one observation. V is TRBV10-1 and J is TRBJ2-2; D uncertain. Trimming removed 0 bases from V and 1 base from J, with 6 bases in between. CDR1 is WNHNN and CDR2 is SYGVQD in the germline V gene (reference sequence). The CDR3 consists of 15 residues. The DNA for the CDR3 is TGCGCCAGCAGTGAGTCCGACAAGAACACCGGGGAGCTGTTTTTT. This codes for CASSESDKNTGELFF.

The chain employs TRBV12-1 and TRBJ1-2. TRBV12-1 is listed as a pseudogene. CDR3 length equals 13 residues. The CDR3 here is CASSSRTHYWYTF. The CDR3, as DNA: TGTGCCAGCAGCTCTAGGACCCACTACTGGTACACCTTC.

The chain carries TRBV28 and TRBJ2-3; TRBD2 is a possible D gene (5 bases). V lost 3 bases and J 6 bases, leaving 7 bases between the germline ends. This CDR3 has 12 residues. Germline-derived CDR1 and CDR2 are MDHEN and SYDVKM. The CDR3 DNA sequence: TGTGCCAGCAGTTTTCCGGGGGATACGCAGTATTTT. Protein product: CASSFPGDTQYF.

V gene TRBV13 combines with J gene TRBJ1-2; tentative D call: TRBD1 (5 bases). Germline values: CDR1 PRHDT, CDR2 FYEKMQ (reference sequence). V was pared by 4 bases and J by 2 bases, with 14 bases between. The CDR3 has 15 amino acids. CDR3 region: CASSSVGQGNYGYTF. Written as DNA, the CDR3 is TGTGCCAGCAGCTCCGTCGGACAAGGCAACTATGGCTACACCTTC.

The chain employs TRBV10-2 and TRBJ1-1; unclear D gene. Per the germline V gene, CDR1 is WSHSY and CDR2 is SAAADI. Trimming cost V 3 bases and J 2 bases, with 10 bases left between them. The CDR3 has 14 residues. CDR3 amino acids: CASSETATNTEAFF. The CDR3 nucleotides read TGCGCCAGCAGTGAAACAGCGACAAACACTGAAGCTTTCTTT.

This rearrangement joins TRBV10-1 to TRBJ2-2, with D possibly matching TRBD2 (5 bases). This CDR3 has 14 amino acids. Germline lookup yields CDR1 WNHNN and CDR2 SYGVQD (reference sequence). Trimming stripped 3 bases from V and 2 bases from J, with 7 bases between. DNA of the CDR3: TGCGCCAGCAGTGATAGGACTAACACCGGGGAGCTGTTTTTT. Protein: CASSDRTNTGELFF.

The genes are TRBV4-3 and TRBJ2-3; no definite D call. The CDR3 runs to 15 residues. Germline CDR1 reads LGHNA; CDR2 reads YSLEER. Trimming removed 2 bases from V and 0 bases from J, with 9 bases in between. The CDR3 sequence is CASSQKAVSTDTQYF. The CDR3 nucleotides are TGCGCCAGCAGCCAAAAAGCAGTTAGCACAGATACGCAGTATTTT.